These 5 T cell receptor beta chains were all obtained from the same sample, sequenced in a study of memory CD4+ T cells and cytomegalovirus serostatus. The sort gate was single viable CD3+CD4+CD8-CD45RO+ cells for memory CD4+ T cells. Using immunoSEQ multiplex PCR, the repertoire was profiled, and TCRdb retains in-frame clones only, with some absent. The sample includes around 88,000 clones, about four fifths of them seen just once. The specimen sequenced was memory CD4+ T cells from blood. These receptors were collected from an adult in good health and CMV-seropositive.

The chain has TRBV4-1 and TRBJ2-6; TRBD1 aligns across 10 bases. The CDR3 spans 19 residues. Germline values: CDR1 MGHRA, CDR2 YSYEKL. The junction had 8 bases not matched to a gene; V was cut back by 1 base and J by 2 bases. The CDR3 region has the DNA TGCGCCAGCAGCCAAGTTTGGGGACAGGGGTTGACTGGGGCCAACGTCCTGACTTTC. Its protein product is CASSQVWGQGLTGANVLTF.

This rearrangement joins TRBV10-3 to TRBJ1-5; the D gene is possibly TRBD1 (5 bases). The V end was cut by 10 bases, the J end by 8 bases, with 21 bases between. The germline CDR1 and CDR2 sequences are ENHRY and SYGVKD. The CDR3 consists of 14 residues. CDR3 loop: CASQIGAVGKPQHF. DNA of the CDR3: TGTGCCAGCCAAATTGGGGCAGTGGGAAAGCCCCAGCATTTT.

This chain joins TRBV2 and TRBJ2-7; possible D gene TRBD1, 6 bases. Germline V lookup: CDR1 SNHLY, CDR2 FYNNEI. The CDR3 consists of 12 residues. Trimming stripped 6 bases from V and 2 bases from J, with 8 bases between. CDR3 sequence (DNA): TGTGCCAGCAGCCGACAGGCCTACGAGCAGTACTTC. It encodes CASSRQAYEQYF. Full variable domain (outside the CDR3, taken from reference TRBV2 and TRBJ2-7): EPEVTQTPSHQVTQMGQEVILRCVPISNHLYFYWYRQILGQKVEFLVSFYNNEISEKSEIFDDQFSVERPDGSNFTLKIRSTKLEDSAMYFCASSRQAYEQYFGPGTRLTVT.

In nucleotides, the CDR3 is TGCGCCAGCAGCACGGACAGGGGAACCGGGGAGCTGTTTTTT. Protein sequence: CASSTDRGTGELFF. The chain uses TRBV5-1 and TRBJ2-2; 9 bases fit TRBD1. The CDR3 has 14 amino acids. CDR1 and CDR2 (germline): SGHRS, YFSETQ. Unmatched junction bases numbered 3, after V lost 4 bases and J lost 5 bases.

The chain has TRBV30 and TRBJ2-1; 10 bases agree with TRBD1. This CDR3 has 15 residues. Germline values: CDR1 GTSNPN, CDR2 SVGIG (reference sequence). V was clipped by 4 bases and J by 4 bases; unmatched bases: 7. The CDR3 region is CAWMEPGQGYNEQFF. The CDR3 DNA reads TGTGCCTGGATGGAACCGGGACAGGGGTACAATGAGCAGTTCTTC.